These 21 T cell receptor beta chains share one sample of origin, sequenced in a study of naive and memory T cell subsets listed by TCRdb under 2017. Library method: 5' RACE. TCRdb shows the sequencer as Illumina MiSeq. Four rounds of PCR, run with the SP2 primer together with nested alpha and beta constant region primers, were used to amplify the ligated cDNA. Through fastp at Q25 and MiXCR, TCRdb rebuilt clones from the public reads, retaining in-frame beta chains. Here each entry gathers all rows of one CDR3 protein and keeps the most common genes and DNA. The table for this sample lists tens of thousands of distinct CDR3 sequences; less than 10% of them were counted only once. Roughly 19% of the sample belongs to the ten largest clones. The study reported a robust and sensitive protocol to amplify, sequence and analyze TCRs, based on 3' ligation of a UMI-containing oligonucleotide to TCR cDNA.

These receptors all come from a female donor in good health.

This clonotype has only a few counts. The gene calls are TRBV3-1 and TRBJ2-1, with D tentatively TRBD1 or TRBD2 (5 bases each). Per germline, CDR1 LGHDT and CDR2 YNNKEL (reference sequence). Trimming took off 10 bases at V and 6 bases at J, with 13 bases between the two ends. The CDR3 is 12 amino acids. The CDR3 DNA sequence: TGTGCCATAGAGGGACCTGTCAATGAGCAGTTCTTC. Its translation is CAIEGPVNEQFF.

This clonotype was detected a few times. The chain is built from TRBV30 and TRBJ2-3, with D possibly being TRBD1 (5 bases). The CDR3 length is 16 residues. V lost 3 bases, J lost 0 bases, and 16 bases lay in between. The germline gives CDR1 GTSNPN, CDR2 SVGIG (reference sequence). CDR3 loop: CAWSLGLADSTDTQYF. The CDR3 DNA follows: TGTGCCTGGAGCCTGGGGCTGGCAGATAGCACAGATACGCAGTATTTT.

This clonotype came up many times. The rearrangement links TRBV27 to TRBJ2-1; no definite D call. This CDR3 is 11 amino acids long. Germline CDR1 and CDR2: MNHEY and SMNVEV (reference sequence). With 2 bases removed from V and 7 bases from J, the gap between germline ends came to 3 bases. The chain's CDR3 is CASSLGNEQFF. The CDR3 DNA sequence: TGTGCCAGCAGTTTAGGAAATGAGCAGTTCTTC.

At least ten counts were recorded for this clonotype. This chain connects TRBV13 to TRBJ1-5, with D unclear. The germline V gene has CDR1 PRHDT and CDR2 FYEKMQ (reference sequence). The CDR3 runs 17 residues. Deletions cut 2 bases from V and 0 bases from J, with 14 bases between. The CDR3 coding sequence is TGTGCCAGCAGCTTAACTCGCTTAGGGTTTAGCAATCAGCCCCAGCATTTT. Protein: CASSLTRLGFSNQPQHF.

This clonotype showed up just a few times. The rearrangement links TRBV14 to TRBJ1-2; D not resolved. Trimming shortened V by 5 bases and J by 5 bases, and 12 bases separated the two germline ends. CDR1 and CDR2 (germline): SGHDN, FVKESK. CDR3 length: 13 amino acids. The CDR3, as DNA: TGTGCCAGCAGCGGTCAGAGACGGTATGGCTACACCTTC. Its protein is CASSGQRRYGYTF.

This clonotype came up a few times. The chain links TRBV9 to TRBJ2-7; D not resolved. CDR3 length: 13 amino acids. Germline V gene data show CDR1 as SGDLS and CDR2 as YYNGEE. The V end was cut by 3 bases, the J end by 8 bases, with 15 bases between. CDR3 coding DNA: TGTGCCAGCAGCGCCCTTATAGGGCGGCAGCAGTACTTC. Its protein product is CASSALIGRQQYF.

In this sample, this clonotype turned up a few times. The V and J genes are TRBV6-1 and TRBJ1-6, with 8 bases lining up with TRBD1. Germline-derived CDR1 and CDR2 are MNHNS and SASEGT. After removal of 2 bases from V and 10 bases from J, the junction contained 7 bases not matched to a gene. The CDR3 runs to 15 residues. For the CDR3, the DNA is TGTGCCAGCAGTGAACAGGGGGCGCCAGGATCACCCCTCCACTTT. Translation gives CASSEQGAPGSPLHF.

The V call is TRBV6-6, the J call TRBJ2-7, with TRBD2 matching over 10 bases. V was pared by 2 bases and J by 2 bases, with 12 bases of the junction left unmatched. The CDR3 sequence is 18 residues long. The germline gives CDR1 MNHNY, CDR2 SVGAGI (reference sequence). CDR3 bases: TGTGCCAGCAGTTACCAGGCTAGCGGGAGTTATATCCCCTACGAGCAGTACTTC. Translated: CASSYQASGSYIPYEQYF.

This clonotype was found a few times. The chain carries TRBV19 and TRBJ2-7; the D is unclear. V was shortened by 5 bases and J by 0 bases, with 8 bases between the two germline ends. CDR3 length: 13 residues. Germline V gene sequence: CDR1 LNHDA, CDR2 SQIVND (reference sequence). The CDR3 loop is CASSYSSSYEQYF. The CDR3 coding sequence is TGTGCCAGTAGTTACTCATCCTCCTACGAGCAGTACTTC.

This clonotype showed up many times. This chain uses TRBV6-1 with TRBJ2-3; D is unclear. From germline, CDR1 is MNHNS and CDR2 SASEGT. This CDR3 comprises 14 residues. V gave up 8 bases and J gave up 1 base, with 13 bases separating them. The CDR3 loop reads CASDLWPGTDTQYF. The CDR3 DNA sequence: TGTGCCAGCGATCTCTGGCCCGGCACAGATACGCAGTATTTT.

This clonotype turned up a few times. CDR3 nucleotide sequence: TGTGCCAGCAGCTTGATAGTTGGTGGGCAGGTATCCTACGAGCAGTACTTC. Its translation is CASSLIVGGQVSYEQYF. The genes are TRBV11-2 and TRBJ2-7, with D uncertain. The CDR3 covers 17 residues. V was shortened by 3 bases and J by 1 base, with 19 bases between the two germline ends. Germline V gives CDR1 SGHAT, CDR2 FQNNGV.

This clonotype came up many times. The J gene is TRBJ1-2, the V gene TRBV14; D ambiguous. The ends were cut back, 5 bases at V and 8 bases at J, with 15 bases in the middle. Germline V gene sequence: CDR1 SGHDN, CDR2 FVKESK. CDR3 length: 13 residues. The CDR3 DNA reads as TGTGCCAGCAGCAAACAAACCCGGGAAGGCTACACCTTC. This encodes CASSKQTREGYTF.

This clonotype has a handful of counts. The V call is TRBV7-8, the J call TRBJ2-7; the D gene could be TRBD1 or TRBD2 (5 bases each). This CDR3 is 14 amino acids long. CDR1 is SGHVS, CDR2 FQNEAQ, per germline. V was shortened by 1 base and J by 1 base, with 8 bases between the two germline ends. CDR3 region: CASSLGDGSYEQYF. Written as DNA, the CDR3 is TGTGCCAGCAGCTTAGGGGACGGTTCCTACGAGCAGTACTTC.

This clonotype came up many times. This rearrangement joins TRBV6-5 to TRBJ1-5; TRBD1 matches at 9 bases. The germline gives CDR1 MNHEY, CDR2 SVGAGI. Trimming removed 10 bases from V and 1 base from J; junction bases left unmatched: 5. The CDR3 is 14 amino acids. CDR3 DNA: TGTGCCACCAAACAGGGGGCGAGCAATCAGCCCCAGCATTTT. This sequence encodes CATKQGASNQPQHF.

The chain carries TRBV7-9 and TRBJ2-1, with TRBD2 identical over 13 bases. From germline, CDR1 is SEHNR and CDR2 FQNEAQ (reference sequence). V trimming: 5 bases; J trimming: 5 bases; junction bases outside the gene matches: 3. This CDR3 has 15 amino acids. In DNA form, the CDR3 reads TGTGCCAGCAGCCCACTAGCGGGGGGGCACAATGAGCAGTTCTTC. Translating it yields CASSPLAGGHNEQFF. The full variable domain, with the rest looked up from reference TRBV7-9 and TRBJ2-1, is DTGVSQNPRHKITKRGQNVTFRCDPISEHNRLYWYRQTLGQGPEFLTYFQNEAQLEKSRLLSDRFSAERPKGSFSTLEIQRTEQGDSAMYLCASSPLAGGHNEQFFGPGTRLTVL.

This sequence joins TRBV20-1 and TRBJ2-7; D is possibly TRBD1 (5 bases). CDR1 is DFQATT, CDR2 SNEGSKA, per germline (reference sequence). CDR3 length equals 13 residues. Trimming removed 1 base at V and 2 bases at J, with 9 bases between. As DNA, the CDR3 is TGCAGTGCTAGAGCAGGGTCGCCCTACGAGCAGTACTTC. Its translation: CSARAGSPYEQYF.

This clonotype was counted a few times. The chain recombines TRBV13 with TRBJ2-2; the D call may be TRBD1 or TRBD2 (5 bases each). The V gene lost 5 bases and the J gene lost 6 bases, with 19 bases spanning the gap. Germline V lookup: CDR1 PRHDT, CDR2 FYEKMQ (reference sequence). The CDR3 extends over 16 amino acids. CDR3 nucleotide sequence: TGTGCCAGCAGCCTTGGGACCGGCAGCGTTCCCGGGGAGCTGTTTTTT. This translates into CASSLGTGSVPGELFF.

This clonotype was seen only a few times. The chain is built from TRBV7-2 and TRBJ2-1; TRBD2 agrees at 9 bases. Germline trimming cut 6 bases from V and 3 bases from J; bases unmatched to any gene: 9. The CDR3 runs to 16 residues. Germline lookup yields CDR1 SGHTA and CDR2 FQGNSA. The CDR3 DNA follows: TGTGCCAGCAGTCCTATAGCGGGAGAGGGCTACAATGAGCAGTTCTTC. It is translated as CASSPIAGEGYNEQFF.

This clonotype was observed a few times. The chain recombines TRBV5-1 with TRBJ1-5; D call uncertain. The V end was cut by 0 bases, the J end by 4 bases, with 8 bases between. The CDR3 spans 14 residues. Germline loops: CDR1 SGHRS, CDR2 YFSETQ. CDR3 sequence: CASSLDWRNQPQHF. The CDR3 nucleotides read TGCGCCAGCAGCTTGGATTGGAGAAATCAGCCCCAGCATTTT. Drawing the rest from reference TRBV5-1 and TRBJ1-5, the complete variable domain is KAGVTQTPRYLIKTRGQQVTLSCSPISGHRSVSWYQQTPGQGLQFLFEYFSETQRNKGNFPGRFSGRQFSNSRSEMNVSTLELGDSALYLCASSLDWRNQPQHFGDGTRLSIL.

This clonotype has only a few counts. CDR3 bases: TGTGCCAGCAGTTACGGGGCCCCTGTCTACGAGCAGTACTTC. Translating gives CASSYGAPVYEQYF. J is TRBJ2-7 and V is TRBV6-2 or TRBV6-3; possibly TRBD1 for D (5 bases). Germline CDR1 and CDR2: MNHEY and SVGEGT. The CDR3 length is 14 residues. V dropped 2 bases and J dropped 3 bases, with 11 bases sitting between them.

This clonotype was seen only a few times. The gene calls are TRBV7-9 and TRBJ2-2; D gene unclear. CDR3 length equals 16 residues. V was shortened by 1 base and J by 0 bases, with 9 bases between the two germline ends. The germline V gene has CDR1 SEHNR and CDR2 FQNEAQ (reference sequence). The CDR3 DNA reads TGTGCCAGCAGCTTAGAATGGGCGACGAACACCGGGGAGCTGTTTTTT. It specifies CASSLEWATNTGELFF.